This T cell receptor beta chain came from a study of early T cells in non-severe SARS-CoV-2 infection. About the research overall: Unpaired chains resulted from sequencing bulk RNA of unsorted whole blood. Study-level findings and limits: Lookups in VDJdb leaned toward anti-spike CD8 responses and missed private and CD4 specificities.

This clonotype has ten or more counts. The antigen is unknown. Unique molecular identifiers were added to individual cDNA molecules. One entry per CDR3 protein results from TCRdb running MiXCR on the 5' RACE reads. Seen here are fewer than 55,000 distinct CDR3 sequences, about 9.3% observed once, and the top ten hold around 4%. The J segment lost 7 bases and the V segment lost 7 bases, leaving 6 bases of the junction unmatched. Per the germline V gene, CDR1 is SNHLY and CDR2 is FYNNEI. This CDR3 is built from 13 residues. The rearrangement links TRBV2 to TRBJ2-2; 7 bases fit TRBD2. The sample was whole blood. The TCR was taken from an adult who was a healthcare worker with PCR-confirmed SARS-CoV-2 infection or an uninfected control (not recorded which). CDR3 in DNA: TGTGCCAGCACTAGCGGTGAGATCGGGGAGCTGTTTTTT. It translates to CASTSGEIGELFF.